This T cell receptor (beta chain) stems from a study of OX40 agonist ivuxolimab in advanced cancers. The wider study: With ivuxolimab, an agonistic anti-OX40 (CD134) antibody, patients were treated. Study-wide results and limits: Clonal expansion was among the lowest in partial responders at 0.1-3.0 mg/kg, especially CD8+.

About this clone itself: Its antigen is unidentified.

Cycle 7 day 1, cycle 4 day 1, and baseline were the timepoints at which blood was sampled. Trimming cost V 5 bases and J 0 bases, with 19 bases left between them. Looked up from germline, CDR1 is MGHRA and CDR2 is YSYEKL. The CDR3 is 17 amino acids. TCRdb keeps only in-frame clones here, not all; method: immunoSEQ multiplex PCR. Of about 79,000 clones listed, 92% are singletons. The starting material was CD4+ or CD8+ T cells sorted from blood, obtained in a trial of the OX40 agonist ivuxolimab. This rearrangement joins TRBV4-1 to TRBJ1-1; tentatively, D is TRBD1 (6 bases). The receptor's source is an adult with an advanced solid tumor such as melanoma, head and neck, liver or kidney cancer. CDR3 sequence reads: CASSSGAGVGLNTEAFF. The DNA of the CDR3 is TGCGCCAGCAGCTCAGGGGCCGGGGTCGGCCTGAACACTGAAGCTTTCTTT.